This TCR beta chain was captured in a study of T cell responses to AZD1222 COVID-19 vaccine. Sequencing was performed with immunoSEQ multiplex PCR; in TCRdb, only in-frame clones are kept and a portion is missing. The data hold fewer than 130,000 clones, with around 90% observed a single time. With V trimmed by 8 bases and J by 8 bases, 13 bases remained unmatched. The germline CDR1 and CDR2 sequences are MDHEN and SYDVKM. The CDR3 contains 14 residues. Source: peripheral blood, taken on day 0 of AZD1222 vaccination. The chain carries TRBV28 and TRBJ1-2; 8 bases agree with TRBD1. This TCR came from an adult in good health. The CDR3 here is CASGPLNRGEGYTF. The CDR3 DNA is TGTGCCAGCGGCCCGCTGAACAGGGGGGAGGGCTACACCTTC.